The T cell receptor beta chain described here comes from a study of OX40 agonist ivuxolimab in advanced cancers. On the study more broadly: Patients were treated with intravenous ivuxolimab, dosed at 0.01 to 10 mg/kg and infused every 2 weeks.

The junction had 2 bases not matched to a gene; V was cut back by 4 bases and J by 2 bases. The CDR3 contains 14 residues. Germline loops: CDR1 SGHRS, CDR2 YFSETQ. This clone came up once. Sequencing used immunoSEQ multiplex PCR; TCRdb keeps in-frame clones, though not all of them. The sample has around 63,000 clones, roughly nine tenths seen once; the top ten hold roughly a tenth. The material was CD4+ or CD8+ T cells sorted from blood, obtained in a trial of the OX40 agonist ivuxolimab. V usage is TRBV5-1 and J usage is TRBJ2-1; 8 bases are shared with TRBD1. This receptor was taken from an adult with an advanced solid tumor such as melanoma, head and neck, liver or kidney cancer. CDR3 amino acids: CASSPGQAYNEQFF. CDR3 nucleotides: TGCGCCAGCAGCCCGGGACAGGCCTACAATGAGCAGTTCTTC.